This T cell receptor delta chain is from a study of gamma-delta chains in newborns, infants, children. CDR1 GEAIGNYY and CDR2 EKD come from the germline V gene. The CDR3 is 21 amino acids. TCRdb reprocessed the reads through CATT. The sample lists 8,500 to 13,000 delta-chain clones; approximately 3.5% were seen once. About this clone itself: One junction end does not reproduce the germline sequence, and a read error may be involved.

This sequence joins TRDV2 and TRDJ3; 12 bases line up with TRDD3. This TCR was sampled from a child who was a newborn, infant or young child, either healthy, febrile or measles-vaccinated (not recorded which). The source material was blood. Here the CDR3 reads CACDTTGGYRKKSWDTRQLFF. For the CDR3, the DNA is TGTGCCTGTGACACGACTGGGGGATACCGGAAAAAGTCCTGGGACACCCGACAGCTGTTTTTC.